Each of the 28 T cell receptor beta chains below was sequenced from the same sample in a study of CD8+ T cells in alopecia areata. Extraction of RNA preceded its reverse transcription into cDNA, which served as the sequencing template. This table comes from immunoSEQ multiplex PCR, and its TCRdb copy is limited to in-frame clones, with some not included. Of 130,000 to 150,000 clones in the sample, over 45% were seen once. The sequenced sample consisted of CD4+ T cells sorted from blood. The source is a human donor with alopecia areata.

This clone appeared a few times. The rearrangement links TRBV2 to TRBJ1-1; 9 bases line up with TRBD1. The CDR3 consists of 16 residues. In germline, CDR1 is SNHLY, CDR2 FYNNEI. Trimming cost V 6 bases and J 0 bases; bases outside gene matches: 8. The CDR3 DNA reads TGTGCCAGCAGCCCAACCGGGACAGGGATGAACACTGAAGCTTTCTTT. Protein sequence: CASSPTGTGMNTEAFF.

This clone was seen a handful of times. The V and J genes are TRBV29-1 and TRBJ2-3, with no clear D. The germline CDR1 and CDR2 sequences are SQVTM and ANQGSEA. The CDR3 sequence is 12 residues long. The V end lost 6 bases, the J end lost 3 bases, and 10 bases lay between the germline ends. CDR3 sequence (DNA): TGCAGCGTAACTTTAAGGACAGATACGCAGTATTTT. It is translated as CSVTLRTDTQYF.

This rearrangement joins TRBV27 to TRBJ2-3; 10 bases align to TRBD2. V lost 5 bases, J lost 0 bases, and 5 bases stayed unmatched. The germline V gene encodes CDR1 MNHEY and CDR2 SMNVEV (reference sequence). CDR3 size: 16 residues. CDR3 DNA: TGTGCCAGCAGTCGGAATAGCGGGGGGAGCACAGATACGCAGTATTTT. Translated: CASSRNSGGSTDTQYF.

CDR3 coding DNA: TGCGCCAGCAGCCAAGTTACGTCAGGTAACTATGGCTACACCTTC. It encodes CASSQVTSGNYGYTF. The rearrangement uses TRBV4-1 and TRBJ1-2; no firm D call. This CDR3 contains 15 residues. Trimming cost V 1 base and J 1 base, with 10 bases left between them. Germline values: CDR1 MGHRA, CDR2 YSYEKL.

The chain couples TRBV30 to TRBJ2-5, with 7 bases lining up with TRBD1. Judging by the DNA end, TRBJ2-7 fits better; the J call may be wrong. The CDR3 has 15 amino acids. Per the germline V gene, CDR1 is GTSNPN and CDR2 is SVGIG (reference sequence). CDR3 in amino acids: CAWRVGTASSYEQYF. Written as DNA, the CDR3 is TGTGCCTGGAGAGTCGGGACAGCGAGCTCCTACGAGCAGTACTTC.

The rearrangement uses TRBV27 and TRBJ1-1; perhaps TRBD1 as D (6 bases). The CDR3 loop spans 15 amino acids. With 3 bases removed from V and 1 base from J, the gap between germline ends came to 12 bases. CDR1 and CDR2 from the germline V gene are MNHEY and SMNVEV (reference sequence). CDR3 residues: CASSFGGGGNTEAFF. DNA for the CDR3: TGTGCCAGCAGTTTTGGGGGGGGCGGGAACACTGAAGCTTTCTTT.

The CDR3, as DNA: TGTGCCAGTAGTATCAGGGGGTGGTCTACTAATGAAAAACTGTTTTTT. This gives the protein CASSIRGWSTNEKLFF. The chain recombines TRBV19 with TRBJ1-4, with 7 bases matching TRBD1. The CDR3 sequence is 16 residues long. The germline V gene has CDR1 LNHDA and CDR2 SQIVND (reference sequence). After removal of 3 bases from V and 2 bases from J, the junction contained 6 bases not matched to a gene.

The J gene is TRBJ2-3, the V gene TRBV28; no firm D call. Germline V gives CDR1 MDHEN, CDR2 SYDVKM. Trimming removed 1 base at V and 2 bases at J, with 16 bases between. The CDR3 loop spans 17 amino acids. In DNA, the CDR3 is TGTGCCAGCAGTTTATCCCCGGGCATGCATTCCACAGATACGCAGTATTTT. Translation: CASSLSPGMHSTDTQYF.

Only a few counts were recorded for this clone. V and J are TRBV11-1 and TRBJ2-1; 12 nucleotides agree with TRBD1. V lost 4 bases to trimming and J lost 7 bases; unmatched junction nucleotides: 5. Germline V lookup: CDR1 SGHAT, CDR2 FQDESV (reference sequence). The CDR3 spans 15 residues. The CDR3 sequence is CASSYGTGGMNEQFF. The CDR3 DNA is TGTGCCAGCAGCTACGGGACAGGGGGCATGAATGAGCAGTTCTTC.

V is TRBV28 and J is TRBJ2-5; D might be TRBD2 (5 bases). This CDR3 region has 14 residues. CDR1 MDHEN and CDR2 SYDVKM come from the germline V gene. V dropped 7 bases and J dropped 3 bases, with 15 bases sitting between them. CDR3 in amino acids: CASNKVASKETQYF. CDR3 DNA sequence: TGTGCCAGCAACAAGGTGGCTAGCAAAGAGACCCAGTACTTC.

In this sample, this clone turned up once. The V and J genes are TRBV29-1 and TRBJ2-1; 9 positions match TRBD2. Germline V gene data show CDR1 as SQVTM and CDR2 as ANQGSEA. The CDR3 length is 14 residues. V was pared by 4 bases and J by 4 bases, with 5 bases of the junction left unmatched. The CDR3 sequence is CSVAASGIYNEQFF. CDR3 DNA sequence: TGCAGCGTTGCGGCTAGCGGGATTTACAATGAGCAGTTCTTC.

This chain links TRBV7-9 with TRBJ1-2; tentative D call: TRBD1 (5 bases). CDR3 length equals 15 residues. Germline values: CDR1 SEHNR, CDR2 FQNEAQ (reference sequence). The V and J ends lost 1 base and 4 bases respectively, with 13 bases between them. CDR3 DNA: TGTGCCAGCAGCTTAGTTCAGGGTGTCAGCTATGGCTACACCTTC. This translates into CASSLVQGVSYGYTF.

This clone has just a few counts. The rearrangement uses TRBV28 and TRBJ2-3, with 7 bases lining up with TRBD1. The germline V gene encodes CDR1 MDHEN and CDR2 SYDVKM. The V segment lost 6 bases and the J segment 2 bases; nucleotides outside the gene matches: 5. This CDR3 region has 14 residues. CDR3 sequence reads: CASRETGATDTQYF. CDR3 nucleotides: TGTGCCAGCAGGGAAACAGGGGCCACAGATACGCAGTATTTT.

This clone was detected a few times. Other DNA sequences in the sample encode the same CDR3. The chain employs TRBV7-3 and TRBJ2-1; 11 nucleotides agree with TRBD2. Germline V gene sequence: CDR1 SGHTA, CDR2 FQGTGA. This CDR3 region has 16 residues. The trim removed 2 bases at V and 7 bases at J, leaving 7 bases unmatched. CDR3 region: CASSLGGTSGSNEQFF. In DNA, the CDR3 is TGTGCCAGCAGCTTAGGAGGTACTAGCGGGAGTAATGAGCAGTTCTTC.

This chain joins TRBV7-9 and TRBJ2-6; TRBD1 might be the D (6 bases). Looked up from germline, CDR1 is SEHNR and CDR2 is FQNEAQ (reference sequence). The germline V and J ends were trimmed by 5 bases and 0 bases, with 17 bases remaining between them. The CDR3 is 18 residues long. In nucleotides, the CDR3 is TGTGCCAGCAGCCCCGTAGACAGGTTTCGCTCTGGGGCCAACGTCCTGACTTTC. Its translation is CASSPVDRFRSGANVLTF.

The rearrangement uses TRBV27 and TRBJ2-5, with no clear D. This CDR3 is 13 amino acids long. Germline V gives CDR1 MNHEY, CDR2 SMNVEV (reference sequence). V was clipped by 5 bases and J by 5 bases, with 12 bases between them. The CDR3 DNA reads TGTGCCAGCAGTACAAGGGCGAGTGAGACCCAGTACTTC. Encoded protein: CASSTRASETQYF.

The rearrangement links TRBV4-2 to TRBJ1-2; 7 nucleotides match TRBD1. The V and J ends lost 3 bases and 2 bases, in that order; junction bases with no gene match: 12. The CDR3 covers 17 residues. CDR1 LGHNA and CDR2 YNFKEQ come from the germline V gene. The CDR3, as DNA: TGTGCCAGCAGCCATCCTAGGGGCCAGGGGGGGAACTATGGCTACACCTTC. This codes for CASSHPRGQGGNYGYTF.

The V call is TRBV11-2, the J call TRBJ2-1; no reliable D call. CDR1 is SGHAT and CDR2 is FQNNGV in the germline V gene. V lost 2 bases and J lost 8, with 4 bases in between. The CDR3 consists of 11 residues. DNA for the CDR3: TGTGCCAGCAGCTTATCGGATGAGCAGTTCTTC. As protein: CASSLSDEQFF.

The chain is built from TRBV30 and TRBJ2-3; 7 bases are shared with TRBD1. V shed 0 bases, J shed 2 bases, and the junction held 20 bases outside the gene matches. From germline, CDR1 is GTSNPN and CDR2 SVGIG (reference sequence). The CDR3 sequence is 20 residues long. CDR3: CAWSVPGQLIRRPSTDTQYF. CDR3 DNA: TGTGCCTGGAGTGTACCGGGACAGCTAATCCGACGACCCTCCACAGATACGCAGTATTTT.

This chain joins TRBV5-1 and TRBJ2-1; 9 bases map to TRBD2. Per germline, CDR1 SGHRS and CDR2 YFSETQ. The CDR3 consists of 15 residues. J lost 4 bases, V lost 0 bases, and 2 bases had no gene match. The CDR3 here is CASSLDAGGYNEQFF. The CDR3 DNA reads TGCGCCAGCAGCTTGGACGCGGGAGGGTACAATGAGCAGTTCTTC.

There are a few counts of this clone. The chain recombines TRBV29-1 with TRBJ2-7; D tentatively fits TRBD1 or TRBD2 (5 bases each). The V and J ends lost 4 bases and 3 bases respectively, with 13 bases between them. Germline V gene sequence: CDR1 SQVTM, CDR2 ANQGSEA. This CDR3 is built from 13 residues. CDR3 sequence: CSVGGALDYEQYF. The CDR3 DNA is TGCAGCGTTGGAGGGGCCTTAGACTACGAGCAGTACTTC.

This clone was found once. This rearrangement joins TRBV9 to TRBJ2-6; D unresolved. The CDR3 sequence is 14 residues long. The V gene lost 4 bases and the J gene lost 4 bases, with 9 bases spanning the gap. Looked up from germline, CDR1 is SGDLS and CDR2 is YYNGEE. The DNA of the CDR3 is TGTGCCAGCAGCACCCGTTCAGGGGCCAACGTCCTGACTTTC. Its protein product is CASSTRSGANVLTF. The whole variable domain, filled in from reference TRBV9 and TRBJ2-6, reads DSGVTQTPKHLITATGQRVTLRCSPRSGDLSVYWYQQSLDQGLQFLIQYYNGEERAKGNILERFSAQQFPDLHSELNLSSLELGDSALYFCASSTRSGANVLTFGAGSRLTVL.

This chain links TRBV29-1 with TRBJ2-7; TRBD1 or TRBD2 may be the D gene (6 bases each). CDR1 is SQVTM and CDR2 is ANQGSEA in the germline V gene. The CDR3 has 15 amino acids. V was shortened by 0 bases and J by 3 bases, with 15 bases between the two germline ends. The CDR3: CSVEEGGKGNYEQYF. CDR3 in DNA: TGCAGCGTTGAAGAAGGGGGGAAGGGGAACTACGAGCAGTACTTC.

Note on this clone: This CDR3 is also generated by other DNA sequences in the sample. The chain combines TRBV29-1 with TRBJ2-7; 7 positions agree with TRBD1. V was clipped by 1 base and J by 4 bases; unmatched bases: 1. Germline CDR1 SQVTM, CDR2 ANQGSEA. The CDR3 consists of 12 residues. Here the CDR3 DNA reads TGCAGCGTTGAAGGACAGGGTTACGAGCAGTACTTC. It translates to CSVEGQGYEQYF.

V and J are TRBV28 and TRBJ2-1, with 7 nucleotides matching TRBD1. Germline assignment: CDR1 MDHEN and CDR2 SYDVKM. The junction had 8 bases not matched to a gene; V was cut back by 11 bases and J by 4 bases. CDR3 size: 13 residues. In DNA form, the CDR3 reads TGTGCCGTCGAGGGGGCCGGGTACAATGAGCAGTTCTTC. This gives the protein CAVEGAGYNEQFF.

In its sample, this clone was seen a few times. The chain couples TRBV18 to TRBJ2-5; no clear D. The CDR3 is 14 residues long. V was trimmed by 1 base and J by 2 bases, leaving 8 bases between them. Germline lookup yields CDR1 KGHSH and CDR2 LQKENI. Here the CDR3 reads CASSPLSTQETQYF. CDR3 coding DNA: TGTGCCAGCTCACCACTCTCGACACAAGAGACCCAGTACTTC.

This clone was seen a few times. The rearrangement joins TRBV18 to TRBJ2-5; weak D call: TRBD2 (6 bases). The V gene lost 6 bases and the J gene lost 0 bases, with 14 bases spanning the gap. This CDR3 contains 15 residues. Germline V gene data show CDR1 as KGHSH and CDR2 as LQKENI. The CDR3 DNA reads TGTGCCAGCTCGTCCGGGACTCAGTACCAAGAGACCCAGTACTTC. Translated: CASSSGTQYQETQYF.

The rearrangement uses TRBV28 and TRBJ2-1; no definite D call. Germline-derived CDR1 and CDR2 are MDHEN and SYDVKM. Between the trimmed V and J ends, which lost 6 bases and 2 bases, there was a span of 17 bases. This CDR3 has 16 amino acids. The CDR3 region is CASSRLHLYPYNEQFF. The CDR3 region has the DNA TGTGCCAGCAGCAGACTGCACCTCTACCCCTACAATGAGCAGTTCTTC.